This T cell receptor (beta chain) is from a study of blood T cell repertoires in COVID-19. Generated by immunoSEQ multiplex PCR, the TCRdb table keeps only in-frame clones and is missing some. The repertoire holds approximately 250,000 clones, with more than 85% as singletons. A note on this clone: The sample has other DNA sequences that encode this CDR3 too.

Trimming removed 0 bases at V and 0 bases at J, with 6 bases between. The CDR3 totals 16 residues. The germline CDR1 and CDR2 sequences are MNHEY and SVGAGI. Recruits, aged 18 to 89 years, lived in some 25 US areas. Which cohort a participant joined came from the clinical history participants gave. Exposed volunteers were people who met a COVID-19 case within 2 weeks before study entry. The TCR comes from a man aged 35-49 years who had been exposed to COVID-19. Sequencing used PBMCs or T cells enriched from blood (not recorded which). The chain couples TRBV6-5 to TRBJ1-6; D is uncertain. The CDR3 DNA sequence: TGTGCCAGCAGTTACTCGAGGAGCTCCTATAATTCACCCCTCCACTTT. It codes for CASSYSRSSYNSPLHF.